Presented here are 5 T cell receptor beta chains from one specimen sequenced in a study of blood T cell repertoires in COVID-19. The method was immunoSEQ multiplex PCR; TCRdb's version includes in-frame clones alone and lacks a portion of them. The data show roughly 150,000 clones, around 87% seen once. The specimen was peripheral blood. These receptors were taken from a human donor in a cohort sampled during active COVID-19.

This chain joins TRBV5-1 and TRBJ2-1; 11 bases line up with TRBD2. CDR1 is SGHRS, CDR2 YFSETQ, per germline. The trim removed 2 bases at V and 8 bases at J, leaving 3 bases unmatched. The CDR3 contains 14 residues. The CDR3 DNA reads as TGCGCCAGCAGCTTTCTAGCGGGGGGCCATGAGCAGTTCTTC. As protein: CASSFLAGGHEQFF. The variable domain in full, with the rest retrieved from reference TRBV5-1 and TRBJ2-1, is KAGVTQTPRYLIKTRGQQVTLSCSPISGHRSVSWYQQTPGQGLQFLFEYFSETQRNKGNFPGRFSGRQFSNSRSEMNVSTLELGDSALYLCASSFLAGGHEQFFGPGTRLTVL.

The chain has TRBV11-1 and TRBJ2-3; a possible D gene is TRBD2 (5 bases). Trimming pared 8 bases from V and 4 bases from J, leaving 19 bases between. This CDR3 region has 15 residues. CDR1 is SGHAT, CDR2 FQDESV, per germline (reference sequence). CDR3 DNA: TGTGCCAGCGGGTGGGGAGTGGGCGGCCCAGATACGCAGTATTTT. Protein sequence: CASGWGVGGPDTQYF.

This chain connects TRBV11-3 to TRBJ2-7; 9 bases match TRBD2. CDR1 and CDR2 from the germline V gene are SGHNT and YENEEA. The CDR3 is 12 amino acids. V lost 5 bases and J lost 6; bases outside the gene matches: 2. Here the CDR3 DNA reads TGTGCCAGCAGCGGGACTAGCTCCGAGCAGTACTTC. Its translation: CASSGTSSEQYF.

V gene TRBV6-4 combines with J gene TRBJ1-5, with D maybe TRBD1 (5 bases). The V gene lost 7 bases and the J gene lost 0 bases, with 16 bases spanning the gap. Germline CDR1 and CDR2: MRHNA and SNTAGT. The CDR3 runs to 16 residues. The CDR3 DNA is TGTGCCAGCACCGGGACTCTGAAGCTTAGCAATCAGCCCCAGCATTTT. Its translation: CASTGTLKLSNQPQHF.

The chain joins TRBV25-1 to TRBJ1-2; possibly TRBD1 for D (6 bases). The CDR3 loop spans 14 amino acids. The germline V and J ends were trimmed by 8 bases and 8 bases, with 21 bases remaining between them. Germline-derived CDR1 and CDR2 are MGHDK and SYGVNS. Here the CDR3 DNA reads TGTGCCAGCGCTGACCCCGGGCAGGGGCAGGGCTACACCTTC. This sequence encodes CASADPGQGQGYTF.